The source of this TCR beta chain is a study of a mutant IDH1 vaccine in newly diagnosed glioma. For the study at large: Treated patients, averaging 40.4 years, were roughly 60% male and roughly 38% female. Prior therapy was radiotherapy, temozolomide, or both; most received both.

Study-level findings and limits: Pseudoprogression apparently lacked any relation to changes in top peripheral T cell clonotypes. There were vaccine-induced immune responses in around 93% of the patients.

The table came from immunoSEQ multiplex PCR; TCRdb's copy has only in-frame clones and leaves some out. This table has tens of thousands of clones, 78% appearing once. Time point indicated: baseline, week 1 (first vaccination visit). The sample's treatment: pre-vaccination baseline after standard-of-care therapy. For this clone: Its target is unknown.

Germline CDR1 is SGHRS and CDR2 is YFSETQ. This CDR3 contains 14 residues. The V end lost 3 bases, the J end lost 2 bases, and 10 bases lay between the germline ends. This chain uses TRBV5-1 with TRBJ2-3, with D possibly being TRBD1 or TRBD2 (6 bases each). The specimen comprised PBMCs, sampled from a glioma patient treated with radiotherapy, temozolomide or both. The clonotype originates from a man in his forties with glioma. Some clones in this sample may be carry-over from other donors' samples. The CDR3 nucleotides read TGCGCCAGCAGCTCGGGGGCTTCCACAGATACGCAGTATTTT. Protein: CASSSGASTDTQYF. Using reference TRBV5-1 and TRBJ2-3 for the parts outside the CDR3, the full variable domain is KAGVTQTPRYLIKTRGQQVTLSCSPISGHRSVSWYQQTPGQGLQFLFEYFSETQRNKGNFPGRFSGRQFSNSRSEMNVSTLELGDSALYLCASSSGASTDTQYFGPGTRLTVL.